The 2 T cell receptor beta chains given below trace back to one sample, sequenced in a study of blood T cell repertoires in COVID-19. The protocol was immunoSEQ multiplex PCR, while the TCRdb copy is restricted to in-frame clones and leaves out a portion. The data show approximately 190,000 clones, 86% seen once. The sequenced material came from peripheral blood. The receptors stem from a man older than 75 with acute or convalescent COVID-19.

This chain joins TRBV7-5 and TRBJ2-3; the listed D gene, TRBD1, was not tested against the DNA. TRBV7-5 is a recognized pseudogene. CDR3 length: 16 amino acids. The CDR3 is CVRSRKIRGGTDTQYF. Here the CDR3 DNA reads TGTGTCAGAAGCCGAAAGATCAGGGGAGGCACAGATACGCAGTATTTT.

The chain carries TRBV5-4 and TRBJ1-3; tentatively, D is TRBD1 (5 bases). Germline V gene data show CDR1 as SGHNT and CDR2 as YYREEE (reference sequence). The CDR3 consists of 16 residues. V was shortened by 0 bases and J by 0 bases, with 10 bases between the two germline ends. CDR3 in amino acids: CASSLGGDLSGNTIYF. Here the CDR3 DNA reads TGTGCCAGCAGCTTGGGGGGGGACCTCTCTGGAAACACCATATATTTT. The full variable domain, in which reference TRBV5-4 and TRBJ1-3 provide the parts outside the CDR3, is ETGVTQSPTHLIKTRGQQVTLRCSSQSGHNTVSWYQQALGQGPQFIFQYYREEENGRGNFPPRFSGLQFPNYSSELNVNALELDDSALYLCASSLGGDLSGNTIYFGEGSWLTVV.